This TCR beta chain was documented in a study of blood T cell repertoires in COVID-19. Libraries were prepared by immunoSEQ multiplex PCR; TCRdb keeps only in-frame clonotypes and omits some of them. The profile shows about 260,000 clones, about 86% of them singletons. The germline V gene has CDR1 SEHNR and CDR2 FQNEAQ (reference sequence). V gave up 4 bases and J gave up 2 bases; unmatched junction bases: 6. The CDR3 is 16 residues long. The chain has TRBV7-9 and TRBJ2-7, with 12 bases identical to TRBD1. The clonotype was recovered from a man younger than 35 with active or convalescent COVID-19. Material for sequencing was peripheral blood. CDR3 protein: CASSSSGDRGPYEQYF. Here the CDR3 DNA reads TGTGCCAGCAGCTCCTCCGGGGACAGGGGGCCCTACGAGCAGTACTTC.